This T cell receptor (beta chain) was sequenced for a study of beta chain features in type 1 diabetes. As for the study in general: Patients were similar to healthy donors in age and gender (as well as in cell yields). The examined sorted cells totaled under 120 million across samples. Study-wide results and limits: Healthy donors had naive, central memory and Treg TCRB repertoires that appeared less similar than those seen among patients. Moderately but significantly shorter TCRB CDR3s were found in Type 1 diabetes patients in all four CD4+ subsets. For type 1 diabetes patients, VDJ junctions showed fewer insertions and more deletions.

Germline CDR1 reads SGDLS; CDR2 reads YYNGEE. The V and J ends lost 6 bases and 2 bases respectively, with 12 bases between them. The CDR3 is made up of 14 amino acids. This clone was counted a few times. Its antigen is as yet unknown. Of the isolated RNA, all was reverse transcribed, and so the sequenced material was expressed TCRB transcripts. Libraries were prepared by immunoSEQ multiplex PCR; TCRdb keeps only in-frame clonotypes and omits some of them. The sample lists hundreds of thousands of clones; roughly 13% were seen once. The sequencing input was naive CD4+ T cells from blood. The receptor comes from a man aged 30 to 45 with type 1 diabetes. The chain couples TRBV9 to TRBJ2-1, with D hard to call. As DNA, the CDR3 is TGTGCCAGCAAGCCGAGATCGGCCTACAATGAGCAGTTCTTC. This encodes CASKPRSAYNEQFF.